This T cell receptor (beta chain) came from a study of shared clonotypes between healthy human individuals. CD45RO-negative, CCR7-positively selected cells formed the naive CD8 fraction, excluding terminally differentiated effector memory CD45RA+ cells. The study's findings and limits: Since donors were few, the genetic and exposure-history diversity represented was limited.

Germline V gene data show CDR1 as MNHEY and CDR2 as SVGAGI. The CDR3 sequence is 14 residues long. V was clipped by 0 bases and J by 3 bases, with 9 bases between them. In replicate PCRs of sorted subsets, about 200 ng DNA, approximately 30,000 T cell genomes, was used. Original processing methods: Junction-only sequences without quality scores were provided by ImmunoSEQ, so filtering was different. This table comes from immunoSEQ multiplex PCR, and its TCRdb copy is limited to in-frame clones, with some not included. V and J calls and clone size are those listed in that table; D and trimming were worked out from the DNA. This sample has nearly 2 million clones; about 95% occur once, and the top ten carry 1.2%. Of note for this clone: Its antigen is as yet unknown. Distinct nucleotide sequences in the sample also encode this CDR3.

This receptor was obtained from a young man in good health. This chain links TRBV6-5 with TRBJ2-7; no firm D call. The sequenced sample was naive CD8+ T cells sorted from blood. Written as DNA, the CDR3 is TGTGCCAGCAGTTACTCGGAAGGGATCTACGAGCAGTACTTC. Its protein product is CASSYSEGIYEQYF.